This TCR beta chain was sequenced in a study of CD8+ T cells in alopecia areata. Study outcomes and limitations: Lesional scalp exceeded normal scalp in clonality, especially in alopecia totalis/universalis.

RNA extraction was followed by reverse transcription into cDNA, which acted as the sequencing template. Measured with immunoSEQ multiplex PCR; TCRdb has only the in-frame clones, and not every one. The sample contains 95,000 to 150,000 clones, about 50% of which appear only once. Cell sorting was applied to PBMCs, and CD4+ and CD8+ T cells were collected. This CDR3 spans 15 amino acids. Germline V gene sequence: CDR1 SGHDN, CDR2 FVKESK. Trimming cost V 0 bases and J 5 bases; bases outside gene matches: 7. This clone has just a few counts. Its antigen is undetermined. Sequenced material: NKG2D-low CD8+ T cells sorted from blood. This receptor was obtained from a human donor with alopecia areata. The gene calls are TRBV14 and TRBJ2-7; 7 bases are shared with TRBD1. For the CDR3, the DNA is TGTGCCAGCAGCCAAGATCAAGGGGGCCTGGACGAGCAGTACTTC. Amino acids: CASSQDQGGLDEQYF.